A selection of T cell receptor beta chains follows, all from one sample in a study of blood T cell repertoires in COVID-19. Sequenced by immunoSEQ multiplex PCR; TCRdb stores in-frame clones only, minus some. The sample lists some 200,000 clones, about four fifths occurring once. Sample: PBMCs or T cells enriched from blood (not recorded which). These receptors all stem from a woman aged 40 to 50 with acute COVID-19. Both conserved end residues are part of each CDR3. Fields, in order: clone size, V gene, J gene, D gene, CDR3 protein, CDR3 DNA. D genes are given only for firm matches. The listing skips clone size in some rows; elsewhere it reads once, few, many or a size class.

.	TRBV4-1	TRBJ1-1	.	CASSQGTPDRGFF	TGCGCCAGCAGCCAAGGGACGCCCGACCGGGGTTTCTTT
.	TRBV10-3	TRBJ1-2	.	CAISEWVVQRRRGYTF	TGTGCCATCAGTGAGTGGGTGGTCCAGAGACGGCGGGGCTACACCTTC
.	TRBV18	TRBJ1-5	TRBD1	CASSPSDRGLIGNQPQHF	TGTGCCAGCTCACCATCGGACAGGGGGCTTATCGGAAATCAGCCCCAGCATTTT
.	TRBV14	TRBJ2-1	.	CASSQDWAEQFF	TGTGCCAGCAGCCAAGACTGGGCGGAGCAGTTCTTC
.	TRBV14	TRBJ2-7	.	CASSQQGFNEQYF	TGTGCCAGCAGCCAACAGGGGTTCAACGAGCAGTACTTC
.	TRBV5-4	TRBJ2-2	TRBD1	CASSLGGPRQGARTGELFF	TGTGCCAGCAGCTTGGGGGGCCCAAGACAGGGGGCGCGCACCGGGGAGCTGTTTTTT
.	TRBV5-4	TRBJ1-1	.	CASSQNSEGGAFF	TGTGCCAGCAGCCAGAACAGTGAAGGAGGAGCTTTCTTT
.	TRBV5-6	TRBJ2-5	TRBD2	CASSLGGGALTETQYF	TGTGCCAGCAGCTTGGGCGGGGGGGCCTTGACCGAGACCCAGTACTTC
.	TRBV19	TRBJ1-1	.	CASRVGGRPEAFF	TGTGCCAGTAGGGTGGGAGGCCGACCTGAAGCTTTCTTT
many	TRBV25-1	TRBJ1-1	TRBD1	CASSGLDRVAFF	TGTGCCAGCAGTGGGCTAGACAGGGTAGCTTTCTTT
.	TRBV5-1	TRBJ1-1	TRBD1	CASRSGQGSFMNTEAFF	TGCGCCAGTAGATCTGGACAGGGGAGTTTCATGAACACTGAAGCTTTCTTT
few	TRBV2	TRBJ1-5	TRBD1	CASRAPGQGHQPQHF	TGTGCCAGCAGGGCCCCGGGACAGGGTCATCAGCCCCAGCATTTT
many	TRBV21-1	TRBJ1-6	.	CASSKVGEVVKGSYNSPLHF	TGTGCCAGCAGCAAAGTAGGTGAGGTGGTAAAAGGCTCCTATAATTCACCCCTCCACTTT
.	TRBV28	TRBJ1-1	.	CASRPSLNTEAFF	TGTGCCAGCAGACCTAGCCTGAACACTGAAGCTTTCTTT
.	TRBV27	TRBJ1-4	.	CASKAGLGAAEKLFF	TGTGCCAGCAAGGCAGGCCTGGGAGCCGCGGAAAAACTGTTTTTT
.	TRBV7-6	TRBJ2-2	TRBD1	CASSSGQGNTGELFF	TGTGCCAGCAGCTCAGGACAGGGAAACACCGGGGAGCTGTTTTTT
.	TRBV6-6	TRBJ2-7	.	CASRQGSGTYEQYF	TGTGCCAGCAGGCAGGGGTCAGGTACCTACGAGCAGTACTTC
.	TRBV5-8	TRBJ2-1	TRBD1	CASSLDRTGVYNEQFF	TGTGCCAGCAGCTTGGACAGAACAGGGGTTTACAATGAGCAGTTCTTC
once	TRBV3-1/TRBV3-2	TRBJ2-4	TRBD2	CASSQGLAVAKNIQYF	TGTGCCAGCAGCCAAGGGCTAGCGGTAGCCAAAAACATTCAGTACTTC
few	TRBV20-1	TRBJ2-1	.	CSASRGTYNEQFF	TGCAGTGCTAGTCGGGGTACCTACAATGAGCAGTTCTTC
.	TRBV30	TRBJ1-2	.	CAFSRQRLDYTF	TGTGCCTTTTCACGACAGCGCCTAGACTACACCTTC
few	TRBV5-1	TRBJ2-1	TRBD2	CASNNAPGLAGDEQFF	TGCGCCAGCAACAATGCTCCGGGACTAGCGGGGGATGAGCAGTTCTTC
.	TRBV7-2	TRBJ2-1	TRBD2	CASSSLAGVNYNEQFF	TGTGCCAGCAGCTCTCTAGCGGGGGTTAACTACAATGAGCAGTTCTTC
.	TRBV30	TRBJ2-7	TRBD2	CAWSSGRPSYEQYF	TGTGCCTGGAGTAGCGGGAGGCCTTCCTACGAGCAGTACTTC
.	TRBV25-1	TRBJ2-3	.	CASAYEGGGTDTQYF	TGTGCCAGCGCCTATGAGGGCGGGGGCACAGATACGCAGTATTTT
.	TRBV28	TRBJ1-1	.	CASTDNRQPAFF	TGTGCCAGCACCGACAACAGACAGCCAGCTTTCTTT
.	TRBV2	TRBJ2-7	TRBD1	CASLPGTGVYEQYF	TGTGCCAGCCTTCCCGGGACAGGGGTCTACGAGCAGTACTTC
.	TRBV15	TRBJ1-1	.	CATSRSAEAFF	TGTGCCACCAGCAGGAGTGCAGAAGCTTTCTTT
.	TRBV19	TRBJ1-2	.	CASSIGSGEDYGYTF	TGTGCCAGTAGTATCGGGAGCGGGGAAGACTATGGCTACACCTTC
.	TRBV21-1	TRBJ2-2	.	CASSVRDREFTGELFF	TGTGCCAGCAGCGTCCGGGACAGGGAGTTTACCGGGGAGCTGTTTTTT
.	TRBV27	TRBJ2-7	TRBD2	CASSFRREREQYF	TGTGCCAGCAGTTTCAGGCGGGAGCGCGAGCAGTACTTC
.	TRBV19	TRBJ2-2	TRBD1	CASKTGYAGELFF	TGTGCCAGTAAGACAGGGTACGCCGGGGAGCTGTTTTTT
.	TRBV10-3	TRBJ1-5	.	CAIGQGNQPQHF	TGTGCCATTGGCCAGGGGAATCAGCCCCAGCATTTT
.	TRBV10-2	TRBJ1-4	TRBD1	CASSTGQGFNEKLFF	TGCGCCAGCAGTACGGGACAGGGTTTCAATGAAAAACTGTTTTTT
.	TRBV2	TRBJ2-5	.	CASSQRGHFEAQETQYF	TGTGCCAGCAGCCAACGTGGACATTTTGAGGCCCAAGAGACCCAGTACTTC
.	TRBV4-3	TRBJ1-2	.	CASSLDRNYGYTF	TGCGCCAGCAGCCTCGACAGGAACTATGGCTACACCTTC
.	TRBV6-2/TRBV6-3	TRBJ2-2	TRBD1	CASSPTGDTGELFF	TGTGCCAGCAGCCCGACAGGGGACACCGGGGAGCTGTTTTTT
few	TRBV7-8	TRBJ1-6	TRBD1	CASSLEGARNSPLHF	TGTGCCAGCAGCTTAGAGGGGGCTCGGAATTCACCCCTCCACTTT
.	TRBV6-5	TRBJ2-7	TRBD1	CASATGTVGPYEQYF	TGTGCCAGCGCCACTGGGACAGTCGGTCCCTACGAGCAGTACTTC
once	TRBV7-9	TRBJ1-5	TRBD1	CASSSGQGNQPQHF	TGTGCCAGCAGCTCGGGACAGGGCAATCAGCCCCAGCATTTT
.	TRBV14	TRBJ1-1	.	CASRGGALTEAFF	TGTGCCAGCAGAGGGGGGGCCCTAACTGAAGCTTTCTTT
few	TRBV18	TRBJ1-6	.	CASSLSDRASPLHF	TGTGCCAGCTCACTCTCGGACAGAGCTTCACCCCTCCACTTT
.	TRBV27	TRBJ2-7	.	CASSFSSSYEQYF	TGTGCCAGCAGTTTTTCTTCCTCCTACGAGCAGTACTTC
.	TRBV5-8	TRBJ1-2	.	CASSFWTEIAGGYTF	TGTGCCAGCAGCTTTTGGACCGAGATTGCGGGTGGCTACACCTTC
.	TRBV7-2	TRBJ2-5	TRBD1	CASSWGQGARETQYF	TGTGCCAGCAGCTGGGGACAGGGGGCGCGGGAGACCCAGTACTTC
.	TRBV2	TRBJ2-7	TRBD1	CASSERDRGHEQYF	TGTGCCAGCAGTGAAAGGGACAGGGGACACGAGCAGTACTTC
.	TRBV28	TRBJ2-3	.	CASSLASSTDTQYF	TGTGCCAGCAGTTTAGCGTCCAGCACAGATACGCAGTATTTT